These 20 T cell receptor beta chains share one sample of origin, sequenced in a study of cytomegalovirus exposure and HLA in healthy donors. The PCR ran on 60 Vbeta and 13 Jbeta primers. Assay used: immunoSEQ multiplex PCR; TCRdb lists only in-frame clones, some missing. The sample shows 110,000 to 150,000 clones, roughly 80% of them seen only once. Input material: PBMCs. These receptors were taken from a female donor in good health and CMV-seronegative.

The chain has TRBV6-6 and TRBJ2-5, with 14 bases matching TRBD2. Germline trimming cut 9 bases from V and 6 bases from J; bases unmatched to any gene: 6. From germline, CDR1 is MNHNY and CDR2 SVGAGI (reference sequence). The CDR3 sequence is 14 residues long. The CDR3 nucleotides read TGTGCCAGTTGGGGGACTAGCGGGAGTAAGACCCAGTACTTC. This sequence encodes CASWGTSGSKTQYF.

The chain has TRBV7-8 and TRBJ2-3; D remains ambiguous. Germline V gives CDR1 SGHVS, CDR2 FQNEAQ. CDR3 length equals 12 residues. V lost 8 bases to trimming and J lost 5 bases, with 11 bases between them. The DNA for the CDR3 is TGTGCCAGCCTAGTGAGTCGAGATACGCAGTATTTT. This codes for CASLVSRDTQYF. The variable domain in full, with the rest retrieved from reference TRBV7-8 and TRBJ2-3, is GAGVSQSPRYKVAKRGQDVALRCDPISGHVSLFWYQQALGQGPEFLTYFQNEAQLDKSGLPSDRFFAERPEGSVSTLKIQRTQQEDSAVYLCASLVSRDTQYFGPGTRLTVL.

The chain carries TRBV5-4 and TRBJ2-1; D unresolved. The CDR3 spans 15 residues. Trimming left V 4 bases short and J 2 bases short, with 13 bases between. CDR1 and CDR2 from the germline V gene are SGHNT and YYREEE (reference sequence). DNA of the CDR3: TGTGCCAGCAGCCAAGTGACACCTACCTACAATGAGCAGTTCTTC. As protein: CASSQVTPTYNEQFF.

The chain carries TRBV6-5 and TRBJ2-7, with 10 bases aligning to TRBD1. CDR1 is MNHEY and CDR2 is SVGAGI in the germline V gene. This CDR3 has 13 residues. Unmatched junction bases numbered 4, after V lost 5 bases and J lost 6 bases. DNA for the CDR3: TGTGCCAGCAGTCAGACAGGGGGCGTCGAGCAGTACTTC. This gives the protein CASSQTGGVEQYF.

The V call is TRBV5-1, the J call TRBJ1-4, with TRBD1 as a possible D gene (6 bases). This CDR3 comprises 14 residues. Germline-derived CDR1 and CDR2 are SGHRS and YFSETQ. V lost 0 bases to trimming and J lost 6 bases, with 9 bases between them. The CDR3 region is CASSLDREDEKLFF. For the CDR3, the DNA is TGCGCCAGCAGCTTGGACAGGGAAGATGAAAAACTGTTTTTT.

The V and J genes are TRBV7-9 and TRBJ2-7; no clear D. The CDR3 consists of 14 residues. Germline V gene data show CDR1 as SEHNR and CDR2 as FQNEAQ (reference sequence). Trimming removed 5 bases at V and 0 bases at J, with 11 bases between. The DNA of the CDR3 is TGTGCCAGCAGCCACACCGGGTCCTCCTACGAGCAGTACTTC. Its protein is CASSHTGSSYEQYF.

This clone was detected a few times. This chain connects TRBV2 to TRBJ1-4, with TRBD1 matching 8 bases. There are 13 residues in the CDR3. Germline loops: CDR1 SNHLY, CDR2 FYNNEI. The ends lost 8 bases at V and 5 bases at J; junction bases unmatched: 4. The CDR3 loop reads CASDGQGNEKLFF. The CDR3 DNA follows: TGTGCCAGCGATGGACAGGGAAATGAAAAACTGTTTTTT.

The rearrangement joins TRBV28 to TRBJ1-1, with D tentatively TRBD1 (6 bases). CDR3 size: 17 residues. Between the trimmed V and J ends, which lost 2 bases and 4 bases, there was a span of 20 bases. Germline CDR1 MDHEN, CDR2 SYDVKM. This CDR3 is CASSLIPGQPSGTEAFF. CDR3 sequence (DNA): TGTGCCAGCAGTTTAATCCCGGGACAACCCTCGGGCACTGAAGCTTTCTTT.

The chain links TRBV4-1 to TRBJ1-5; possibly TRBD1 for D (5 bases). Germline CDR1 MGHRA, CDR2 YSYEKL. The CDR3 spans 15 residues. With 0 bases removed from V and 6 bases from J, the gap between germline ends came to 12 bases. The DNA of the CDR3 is TGCGCCAGCAGCCAAGATTGGGGGGATAGTCAGCCCCAGCATTTT. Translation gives CASSQDWGDSQPQHF.

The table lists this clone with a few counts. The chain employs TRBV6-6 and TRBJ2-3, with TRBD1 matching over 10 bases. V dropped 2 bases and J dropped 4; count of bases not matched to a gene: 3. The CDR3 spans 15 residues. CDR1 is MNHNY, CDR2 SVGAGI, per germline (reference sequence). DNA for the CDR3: TGTGCCAGCAGTTACGACAGGGGGCTACCAGATACGCAGTATTTT. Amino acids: CASSYDRGLPDTQYF.

CDR3 residues: CASSRRQDLRTQYF. CDR3 nucleotides: TGTGCCAGCTCACGTCGACAGGACCTCAGGACCCAGTACTTC. V usage is TRBV18 and J usage is TRBJ2-5; D perhaps matches TRBD1 (6 bases). Germline V gene data show CDR1 as KGHSH and CDR2 as LQKENI. Trimming cost V 4 bases and J 7 bases, with 16 bases left between them. This CDR3 has 14 residues.

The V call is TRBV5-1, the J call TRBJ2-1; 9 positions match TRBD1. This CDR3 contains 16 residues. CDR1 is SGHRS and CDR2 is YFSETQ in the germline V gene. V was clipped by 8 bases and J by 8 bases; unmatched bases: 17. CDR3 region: CASSSTGGAGLDEQFF. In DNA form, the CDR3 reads TGCGCCAGTTCTTCTACAGGGGGCGCAGGCTTGGATGAGCAGTTCTTC. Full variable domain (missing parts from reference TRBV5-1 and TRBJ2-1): KAGVTQTPRYLIKTRGQQVTLSCSPISGHRSVSWYQQTPGQGLQFLFEYFSETQRNKGNFPGRFSGRQFSNSRSEMNVSTLELGDSALYLCASSSTGGAGLDEQFFGPGTRLTVL.

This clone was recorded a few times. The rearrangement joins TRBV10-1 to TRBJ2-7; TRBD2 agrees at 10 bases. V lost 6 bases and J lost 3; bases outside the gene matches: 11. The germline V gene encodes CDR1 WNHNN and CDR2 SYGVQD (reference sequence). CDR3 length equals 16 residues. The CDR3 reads CASSPGKLAGFYEQYF. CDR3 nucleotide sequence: TGCGCCAGCAGCCCAGGAAAACTAGCGGGGTTCTACGAGCAGTACTTC.

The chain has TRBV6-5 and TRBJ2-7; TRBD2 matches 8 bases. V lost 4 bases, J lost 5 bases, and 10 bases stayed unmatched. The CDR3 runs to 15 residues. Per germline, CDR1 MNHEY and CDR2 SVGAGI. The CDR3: CASSFRRGGLHEQYF. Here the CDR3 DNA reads TGTGCCAGCAGTTTCAGACGCGGGGGGCTGCACGAGCAGTACTTC.

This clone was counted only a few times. Here the CDR3 reads CASSEGQQETQYF. In DNA, the CDR3 is TGCGCCAGCAGCGAGGGACAGCAAGAGACCCAGTACTTC. The chain recombines TRBV10-1 with TRBJ2-5; 7 bases align to TRBD1. The CDR3 length is 13 residues. Germline V gene lookup returns CDR1 WNHNN and CDR2 SYGVQD (reference sequence). Trimming removed 6 bases from V and 2 bases from J; junction bases left unmatched: 3.

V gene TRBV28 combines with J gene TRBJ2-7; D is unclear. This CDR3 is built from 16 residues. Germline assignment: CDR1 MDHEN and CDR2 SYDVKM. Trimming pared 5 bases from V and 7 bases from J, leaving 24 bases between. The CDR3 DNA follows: TGTGCCAGCAGTCCTCCTAGTAGCTTCGGGTCTGTTGAGCAGTACTTC. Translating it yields CASSPPSSFGSVEQYF.

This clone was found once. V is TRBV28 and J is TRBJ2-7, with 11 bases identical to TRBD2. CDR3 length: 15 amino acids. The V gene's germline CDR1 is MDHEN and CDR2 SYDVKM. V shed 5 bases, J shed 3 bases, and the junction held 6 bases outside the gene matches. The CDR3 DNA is TGTGCCAGCAGTCTGATGACTAGCGGGATCTACGAGCAGTACTTC. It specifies CASSLMTSGIYEQYF.

CDR3 sequence: CASSYQDRDRLQPQHF. In DNA form, the CDR3 reads TGTGCCAGCAGTTACCAGGACAGGGATCGTCTTCAGCCCCAGCATTTT. This chain connects TRBV6-7 to TRBJ1-5, with 8 bases fitting TRBD1. TRBV6-7 is an ORF, with its function uncertain. The CDR3 extends over 16 amino acids. Trimming removed 2 bases from V and 6 bases from J; junction bases left unmatched: 9.

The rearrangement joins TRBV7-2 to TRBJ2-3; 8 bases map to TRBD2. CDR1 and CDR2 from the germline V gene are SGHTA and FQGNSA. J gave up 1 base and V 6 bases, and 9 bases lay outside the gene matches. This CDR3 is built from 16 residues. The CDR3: CASRLTTSGRTDTQYF. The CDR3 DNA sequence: TGTGCCAGCAGGCTCACCACTAGCGGCCGCACAGATACGCAGTATTTT.

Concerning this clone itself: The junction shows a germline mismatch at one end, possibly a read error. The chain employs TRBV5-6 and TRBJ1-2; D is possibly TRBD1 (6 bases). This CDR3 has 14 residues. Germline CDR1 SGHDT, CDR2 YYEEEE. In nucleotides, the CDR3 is TGTGCCAGCAGCTTGGGGACAGTGAACTGTGGCTACACCTTC. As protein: CASSLGTVNCGYTF.